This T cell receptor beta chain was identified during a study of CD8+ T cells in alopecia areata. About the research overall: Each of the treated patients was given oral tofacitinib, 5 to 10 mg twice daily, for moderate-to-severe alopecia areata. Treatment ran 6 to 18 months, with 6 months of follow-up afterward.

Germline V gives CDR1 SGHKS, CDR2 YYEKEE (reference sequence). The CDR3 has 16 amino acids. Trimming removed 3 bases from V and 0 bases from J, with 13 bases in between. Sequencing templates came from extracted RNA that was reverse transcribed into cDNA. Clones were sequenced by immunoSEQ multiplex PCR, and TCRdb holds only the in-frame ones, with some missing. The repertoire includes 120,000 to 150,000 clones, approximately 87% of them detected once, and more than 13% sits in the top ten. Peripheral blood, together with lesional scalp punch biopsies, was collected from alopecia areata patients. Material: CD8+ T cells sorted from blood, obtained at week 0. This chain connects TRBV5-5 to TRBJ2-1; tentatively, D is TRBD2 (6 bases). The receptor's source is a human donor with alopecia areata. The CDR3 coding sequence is TGTGCCAGCAGCTCCTATGGGGGGAGCTCCTACAATGAGCAGTTCTTC. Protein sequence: CASSSYGGSSYNEQFF.